What follows are 6 T cell receptor beta chains derived from one specimen sequenced in a study of blood T cell repertoires in COVID-19. Here immunoSEQ multiplex PCR was the method, and the copy in TCRdb shows in-frame clones only, minus some. The data hold roughly 190,000 clones, with 65% to 80% observed a single time. The source material was PBMCs or T cells enriched from blood (not recorded which). These receptors originate from a woman aged 45 to 65 with acute COVID-19.

V is TRBV4-2 and J is TRBJ2-2; 10 bases are shared with TRBD2. The CDR3 loop spans 14 amino acids. Germline V gives CDR1 LGHNA, CDR2 YNFKEQ. V shed 3 bases, J shed 6 bases, and the junction held 1 base outside the gene matches. In DNA, the CDR3 is TGTGCCAGCAGCCACAGCGGGGGGGCCGGGGAGCTGTTTTTT. Its translation: CASSHSGGAGELFF.

V is TRBV14 and J is TRBJ1-1; D remains ambiguous. Germline V CDR1 and CDR2: SGHDN, FVKESK. Trimming pared 3 bases from V and 2 bases from J, leaving 10 bases between. The CDR3 has 14 residues. The CDR3 DNA follows: TGTGCCAGCAGCCATCGACTTACAAACACTGAAGCTTTCTTT. Its translation is CASSHRLTNTEAFF.

This clone showed up just a few times. The chain joins TRBV7-8 to TRBJ1-1; possible D gene TRBD1, 5 bases. The CDR3 spans 14 residues. Germline CDR1 reads SGHVS; CDR2 reads FQNEAQ. V lost 5 bases and J 4 bases, leaving 14 bases between the germline ends. CDR3 DNA: TGTGCCAGCAGCCCGGGGGTTTTAGTCACTGAAGCTTTCTTT. Translating gives CASSPGVLVTEAFF.

CDR3 DNA sequence: TGCAGCGTTATAAGAATAGGGGCCCAAGAGACCCAGTACTTC. Protein product: CSVIRIGAQETQYF. The genes are TRBV29-1 and TRBJ2-5; D may be TRBD1 (5 bases). In germline, CDR1 is SQVTM, CDR2 ANQGSEA. V lost 5 bases to trimming and J lost 1 base, with 14 bases between them. The CDR3 spans 14 residues.

The table lists this clone with a few counts. The chain recombines TRBV7-3 with TRBJ2-5; 8 nucleotides line up with TRBD2. Trimming removed 5 bases from V and 1 base from J; junction bases left unmatched: 6. Looked up from germline, CDR1 is SGHTA and CDR2 is FQGTGA. The CDR3 sequence is 15 residues long. In DNA form, the CDR3 reads TGTGCCAGCAGCCTGACTAGCGCCGGCCAAGAGACCCAGTACTTC. Its translation: CASSLTSAGQETQYF.

This chain uses TRBV24-1 with TRBJ1-5, with no clear D. Trimming took 2 bases from V and 5 from J, leaving 12 bases between them. CDR3 length equals 15 residues. Germline lookup yields CDR1 KGHDR and CDR2 SFDVKD. CDR3 protein: CATSDSRYFHQPQHF. In nucleotides, the CDR3 is TGTGCCACCAGTGATTCCAGGTATTTTCATCAGCCCCAGCATTTT.